What follows are 4 T cell receptor beta chains derived from one specimen sequenced in a study of cytomegalovirus exposure and HLA in healthy donors. The primer mix had 60 Vbeta and 13 Jbeta primers. Sequenced by immunoSEQ multiplex PCR; TCRdb stores in-frame clones only, minus some. The repertoire consists of about 170,000 clones, with approximately 80% occurring once and the leading ten covering around 5%. The sequenced material came from PBMCs. Receptors were obtained from a young man in good health and CMV-seronegative.

The gene calls are TRBV2 and TRBJ2-3; 11 bases agree with TRBD2. The junction had 8 bases not matched to a gene; V was cut back by 9 bases and J by 3 bases. This CDR3 region has 15 residues. CDR1 and CDR2 from the germline V gene are SNHLY and FYNNEI. In nucleotides, the CDR3 is TGTGCCAGGGGGGCTAGCGGGGGGAGTACAGATACGCAGTATTTT. It specifies CARGASGGSTDTQYF.

The chain combines TRBV5-1 with TRBJ1-3; D may be TRBD1 (6 bases). The CDR3 sequence is 15 residues long. Germline CDR1 reads SGHRS; CDR2 reads YFSETQ. The V gene lost 4 bases and the J gene lost 4 bases, with 15 bases spanning the gap. CDR3 sequence reads: CASSPTGTLGNTIYF. CDR3 in DNA: TGCGCCAGCAGCCCTACCGGGACATTAGGAAACACCATATATTTT.

The V and J genes are TRBV25-1 and TRBJ2-7; D may be TRBD2 (6 bases). Germline-derived CDR1 and CDR2 are MGHDK and SYGVNS. V was trimmed by 3 bases and J by 4 bases, leaving 10 bases between them. CDR3 length equals 13 residues. Written as DNA, the CDR3 is TGTGCCAGCAGTGACAGGGAGGTGTACGAGCAGTACTTC. Its protein is CASSDREVYEQYF.

The genes are TRBV7-9 and TRBJ1-2; the D is unclear. V lost 5 bases, J lost 4 bases, and 14 bases lay in between. Germline values: CDR1 SEHNR, CDR2 FQNEAQ (reference sequence). This CDR3 is built from 14 residues. CDR3 DNA: TGTGCCAGCAGCCCCACCGCGGGAATCTATGGCTACACCTTC. Protein: CASSPTAGIYGYTF.